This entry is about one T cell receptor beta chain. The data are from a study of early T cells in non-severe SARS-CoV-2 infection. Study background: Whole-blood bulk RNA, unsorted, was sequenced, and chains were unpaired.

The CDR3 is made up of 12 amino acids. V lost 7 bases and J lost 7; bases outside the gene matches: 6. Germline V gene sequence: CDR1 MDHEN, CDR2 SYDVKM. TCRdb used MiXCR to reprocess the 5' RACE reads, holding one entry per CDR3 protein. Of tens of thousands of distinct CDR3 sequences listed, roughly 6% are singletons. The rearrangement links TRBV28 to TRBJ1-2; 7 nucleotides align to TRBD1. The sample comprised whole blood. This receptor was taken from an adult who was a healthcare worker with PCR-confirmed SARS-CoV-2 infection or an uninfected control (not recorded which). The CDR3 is CASTLQGGGYTF. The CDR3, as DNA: TGTGCCAGCACCCTGCAGGGGGGTGGCTACACCTTC.